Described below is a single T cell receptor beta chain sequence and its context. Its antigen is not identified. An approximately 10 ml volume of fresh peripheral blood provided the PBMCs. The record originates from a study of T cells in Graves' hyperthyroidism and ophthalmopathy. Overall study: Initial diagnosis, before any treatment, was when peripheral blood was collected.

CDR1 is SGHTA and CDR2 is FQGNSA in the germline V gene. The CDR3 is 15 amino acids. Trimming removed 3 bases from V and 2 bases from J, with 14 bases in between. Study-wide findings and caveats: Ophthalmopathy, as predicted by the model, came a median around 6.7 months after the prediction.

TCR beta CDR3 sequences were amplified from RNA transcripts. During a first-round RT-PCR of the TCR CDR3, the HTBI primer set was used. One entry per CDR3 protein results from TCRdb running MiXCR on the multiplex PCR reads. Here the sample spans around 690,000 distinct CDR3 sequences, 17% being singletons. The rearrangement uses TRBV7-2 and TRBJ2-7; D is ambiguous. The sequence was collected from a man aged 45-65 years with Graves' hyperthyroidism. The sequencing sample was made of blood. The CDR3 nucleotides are TGTGCCAGCAGCTTTAGCCGAGGACCAACCTACGAGCAGTACTTC. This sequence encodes CASSFSRGPTYEQYF.